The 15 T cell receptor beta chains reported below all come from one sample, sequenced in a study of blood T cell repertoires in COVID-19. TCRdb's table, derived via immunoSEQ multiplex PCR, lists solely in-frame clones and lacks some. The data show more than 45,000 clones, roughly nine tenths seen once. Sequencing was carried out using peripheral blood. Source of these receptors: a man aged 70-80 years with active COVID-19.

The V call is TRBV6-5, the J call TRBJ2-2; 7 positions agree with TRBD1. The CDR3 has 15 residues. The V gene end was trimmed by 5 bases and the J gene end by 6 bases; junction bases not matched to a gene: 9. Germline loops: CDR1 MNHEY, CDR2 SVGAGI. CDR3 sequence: CASSPGQALAGELFF. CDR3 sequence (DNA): TGTGCCAGCAGTCCAGGACAGGCACTGGCCGGGGAGCTGTTTTTT.

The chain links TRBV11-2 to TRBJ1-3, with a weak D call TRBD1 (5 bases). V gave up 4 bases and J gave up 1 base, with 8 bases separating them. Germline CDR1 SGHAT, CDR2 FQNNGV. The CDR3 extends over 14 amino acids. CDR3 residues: CASSWGESGNTIYF. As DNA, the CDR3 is TGTGCCAGCAGCTGGGGGGAATCTGGAAACACCATATATTTT.

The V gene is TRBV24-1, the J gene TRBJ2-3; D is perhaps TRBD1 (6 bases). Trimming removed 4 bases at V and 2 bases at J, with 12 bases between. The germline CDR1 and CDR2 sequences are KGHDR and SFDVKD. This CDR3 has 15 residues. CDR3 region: CATSDKDRFTDTQYF. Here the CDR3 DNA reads TGTGCCACCAGTGACAAAGACAGGTTCACAGATACGCAGTATTTT.

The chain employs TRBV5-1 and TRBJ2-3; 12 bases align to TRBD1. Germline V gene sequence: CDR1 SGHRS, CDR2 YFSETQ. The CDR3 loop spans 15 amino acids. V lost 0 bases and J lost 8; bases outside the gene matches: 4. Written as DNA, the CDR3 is TGCGCCAGCAGCTTGGAGGGGACAGGGGGCCGTACGCAGTATTTT. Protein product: CASSLEGTGGRTQYF.

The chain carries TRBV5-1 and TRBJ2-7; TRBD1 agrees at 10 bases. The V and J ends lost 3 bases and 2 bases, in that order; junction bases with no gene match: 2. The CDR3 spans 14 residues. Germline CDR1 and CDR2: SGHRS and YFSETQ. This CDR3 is CASSSGQGPYEQYF. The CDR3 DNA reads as TGCGCCAGCAGCTCGGGACAGGGGCCCTACGAGCAGTACTTC.

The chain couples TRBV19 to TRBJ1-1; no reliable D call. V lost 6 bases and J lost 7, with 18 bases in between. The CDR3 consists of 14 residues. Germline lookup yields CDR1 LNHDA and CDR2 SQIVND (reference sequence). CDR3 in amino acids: CASSPDPLPGEAFF. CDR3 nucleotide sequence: TGTGCCAGTAGCCCCGATCCACTACCCGGTGAAGCTTTCTTT.

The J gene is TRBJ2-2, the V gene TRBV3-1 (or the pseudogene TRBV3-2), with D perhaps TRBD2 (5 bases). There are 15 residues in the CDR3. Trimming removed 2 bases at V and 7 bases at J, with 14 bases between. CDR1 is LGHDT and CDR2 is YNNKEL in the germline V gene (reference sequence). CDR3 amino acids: CASSQRGLAGGELFF. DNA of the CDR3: TGTGCCAGCAGCCAAAGAGGGCTAGCTGGCGGGGAGCTGTTTTTT.

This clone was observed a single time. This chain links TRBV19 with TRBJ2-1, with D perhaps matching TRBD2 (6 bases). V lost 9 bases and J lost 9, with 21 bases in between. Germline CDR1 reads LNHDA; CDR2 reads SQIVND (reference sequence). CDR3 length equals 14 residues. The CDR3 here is CASGLEGRIGEQFF. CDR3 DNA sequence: TGTGCCAGCGGATTGGAGGGTAGGATTGGTGAGCAGTTCTTC.

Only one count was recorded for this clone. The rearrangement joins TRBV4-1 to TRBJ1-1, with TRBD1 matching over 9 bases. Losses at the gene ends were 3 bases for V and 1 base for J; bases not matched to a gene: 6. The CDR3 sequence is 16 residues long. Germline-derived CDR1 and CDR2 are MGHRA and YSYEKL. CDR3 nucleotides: TGCGCCAGCAGCCATCCGCCGGGACAGGGGAACACTGAAGCTTTCTTT. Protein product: CASSHPPGQGNTEAFF.

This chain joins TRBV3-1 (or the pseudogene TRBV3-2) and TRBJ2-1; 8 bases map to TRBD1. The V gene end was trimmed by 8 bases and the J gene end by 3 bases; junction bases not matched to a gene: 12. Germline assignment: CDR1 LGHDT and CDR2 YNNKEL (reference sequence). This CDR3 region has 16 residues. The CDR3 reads CASDSTDRVVYNEQFF. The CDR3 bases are TGTGCCAGCGATTCCACGGACAGGGTGGTCTACAATGAGCAGTTCTTC.

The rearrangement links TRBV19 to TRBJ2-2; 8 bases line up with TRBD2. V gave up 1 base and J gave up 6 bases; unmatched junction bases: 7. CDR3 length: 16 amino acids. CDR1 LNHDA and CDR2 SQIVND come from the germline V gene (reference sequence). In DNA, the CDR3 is TGTGCCAGTAGTATAGGTGCCCGGACTAGCCCCGGGGAGCTGTTTTTT. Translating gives CASSIGARTSPGELFF.

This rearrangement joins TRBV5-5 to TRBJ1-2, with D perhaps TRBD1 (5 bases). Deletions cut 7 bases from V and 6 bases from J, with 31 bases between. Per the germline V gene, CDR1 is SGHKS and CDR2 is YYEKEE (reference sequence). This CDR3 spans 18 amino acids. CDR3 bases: TGTGCCAGCGGCCTTAGTATTCTACGAGCGGGGACTAAGGATGGCTACACCTTC. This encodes CASGLSILRAGTKDGYTF.

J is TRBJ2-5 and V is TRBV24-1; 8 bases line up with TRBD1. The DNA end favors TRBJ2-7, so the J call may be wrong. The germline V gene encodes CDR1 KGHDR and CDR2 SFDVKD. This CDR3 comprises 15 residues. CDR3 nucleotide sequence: TGTGCCACCAGTGATCGGACAGGGAATAGGGGCGAGCAGTACTTC. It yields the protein CATSDRTGNRGEQYF.

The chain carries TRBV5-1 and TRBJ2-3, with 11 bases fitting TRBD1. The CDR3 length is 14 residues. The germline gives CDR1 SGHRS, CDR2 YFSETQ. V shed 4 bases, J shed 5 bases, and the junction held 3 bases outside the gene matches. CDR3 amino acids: CASSPGQGGDTQYF. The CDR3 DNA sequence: TGCGCCAGCAGCCCGGGACAGGGGGGAGATACGCAGTATTTT.

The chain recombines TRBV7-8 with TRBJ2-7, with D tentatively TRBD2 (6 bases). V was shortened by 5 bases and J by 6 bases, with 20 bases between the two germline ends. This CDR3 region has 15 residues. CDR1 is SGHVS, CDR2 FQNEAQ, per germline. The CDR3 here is CASSPGVARGVEQYF. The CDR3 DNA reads TGTGCCAGCAGCCCCGGTGTTGCGCGGGGAGTCGAGCAGTACTTC.